This T cell receptor beta chain was obtained from a study of circulating and synovial CD4+ cells in juvenile arthritis. Study-wide results and caveats: Circulating pathogenic-like lymphocytes shared a substantially higher fraction of CDR3 sequences with synovium than bulk blood. Bulk blood CD4 repertoires were more diverse than these. Bulk blood CD4 samples held at least an order of magnitude more or fewer genomes than CPL.

V dropped 0 bases and J dropped 1 base, with 10 bases sitting between them. The CDR3 is made up of 15 amino acids. Germline V gene data show CDR1 as SGHRS and CDR2 as YFSETQ. Measured with immunoSEQ multiplex PCR; TCRdb has only the in-frame clones, and not every one. The profile covers tens of thousands of clones, with less than 97% appearing a single time and less than 0.2% taken by the ten largest. Samples derive from patients with active juvenile idiopathic arthritis. On this clone: Its antigen is currently unknown.

The origin of this receptor is a human donor with juvenile idiopathic arthritis. Sequenced input: CD4+ T cells from blood. The rearrangement joins TRBV5-1 to TRBJ2-5, with D possibly being TRBD1 (5 bases). The CDR3 region has the DNA TGCGCCAGCAGCTTGGAGGGGCAGACCCAAGAGACCCAGTACTTC. This encodes CASSLEGQTQETQYF.